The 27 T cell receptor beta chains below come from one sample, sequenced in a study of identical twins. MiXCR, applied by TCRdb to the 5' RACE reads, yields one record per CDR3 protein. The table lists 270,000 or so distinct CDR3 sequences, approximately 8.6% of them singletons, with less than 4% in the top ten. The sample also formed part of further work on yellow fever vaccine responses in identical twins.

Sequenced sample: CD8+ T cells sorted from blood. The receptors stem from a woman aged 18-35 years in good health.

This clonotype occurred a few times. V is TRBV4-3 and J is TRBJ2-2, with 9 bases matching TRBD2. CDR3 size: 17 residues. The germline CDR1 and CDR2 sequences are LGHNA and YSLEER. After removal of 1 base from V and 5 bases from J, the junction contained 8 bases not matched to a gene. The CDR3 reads CASSQGTAGGGTGELFF. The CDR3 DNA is TGCGCCAGCAGCCAAGGGACGGCGGGAGGGGGAACCGGGGAGCTGTTTTTT.

The CDR3 coding sequence is TGTGCCAGCAGCGCGGGAGGGGCTTACAATGAGCAGTTCTTC. Its translation is CASSAGGAYNEQFF. The J gene is TRBJ2-1, the V gene TRBV12-3 or TRBV12-4; 9 bases are shared with TRBD2. V shed 6 bases, J shed 4 bases, and the junction held 4 bases outside the gene matches. The CDR3 has 14 amino acids.

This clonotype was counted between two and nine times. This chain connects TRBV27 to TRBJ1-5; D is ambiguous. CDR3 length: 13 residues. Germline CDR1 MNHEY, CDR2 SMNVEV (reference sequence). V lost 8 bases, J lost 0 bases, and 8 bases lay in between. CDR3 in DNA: TGTGCCAGCTCTGATTATAGCAATCAGCCCCAGCATTTT. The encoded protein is CASSDYSNQPQHF.

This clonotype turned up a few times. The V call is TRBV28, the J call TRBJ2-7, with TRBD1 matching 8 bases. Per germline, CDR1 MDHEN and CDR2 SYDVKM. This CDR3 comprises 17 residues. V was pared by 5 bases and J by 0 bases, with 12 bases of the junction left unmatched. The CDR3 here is CASSPVTGVSLSYEQYF. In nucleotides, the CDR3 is TGTGCCAGCAGTCCGGTGACAGGGGTTTCCCTCTCCTACGAGCAGTACTTC.

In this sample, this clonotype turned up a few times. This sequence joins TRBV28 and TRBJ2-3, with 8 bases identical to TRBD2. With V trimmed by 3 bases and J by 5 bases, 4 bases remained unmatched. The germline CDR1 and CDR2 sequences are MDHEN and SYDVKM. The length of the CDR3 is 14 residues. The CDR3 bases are TGTGCCAGCAGTTTCCCGGGAGGGGTAGATACGCAGTATTTT. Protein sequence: CASSFPGGVDTQYF.

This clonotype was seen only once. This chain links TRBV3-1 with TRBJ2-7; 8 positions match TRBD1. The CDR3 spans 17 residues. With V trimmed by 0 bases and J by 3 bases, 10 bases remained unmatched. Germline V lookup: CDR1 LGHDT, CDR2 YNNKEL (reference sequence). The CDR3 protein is CASSQDLSQGANYEQYF. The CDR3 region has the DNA TGTGCCAGCAGCCAAGATTTAAGCCAGGGGGCGAACTACGAGCAGTACTTC.

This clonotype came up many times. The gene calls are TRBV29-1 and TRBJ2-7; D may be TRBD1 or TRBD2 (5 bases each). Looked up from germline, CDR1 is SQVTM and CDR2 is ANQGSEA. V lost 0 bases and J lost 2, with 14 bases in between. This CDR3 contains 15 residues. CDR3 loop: CSVEDRDEPPYEQYF. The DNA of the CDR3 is TGCAGCGTTGAAGATAGGGACGAGCCCCCCTACGAGCAGTACTTC.

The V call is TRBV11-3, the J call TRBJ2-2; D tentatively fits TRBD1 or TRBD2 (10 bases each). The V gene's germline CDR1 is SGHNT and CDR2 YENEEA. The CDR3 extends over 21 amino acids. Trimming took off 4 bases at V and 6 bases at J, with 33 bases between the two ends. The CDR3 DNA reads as TGTGCCAGCAGCTCTGCCCGGGACAGGGGCGAAGCGGGGGGGCTTTCCGGGGAGCTGTTTTTT. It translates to CASSSARDRGEAGGLSGELFF.

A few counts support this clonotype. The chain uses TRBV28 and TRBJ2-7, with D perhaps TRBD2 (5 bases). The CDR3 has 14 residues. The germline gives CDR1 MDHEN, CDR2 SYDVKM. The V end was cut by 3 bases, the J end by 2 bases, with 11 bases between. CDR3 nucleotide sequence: TGTGCCAGCAGTTTTGAGGGCTTAGCCTACGAGCAGTACTTC. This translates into CASSFEGLAYEQYF. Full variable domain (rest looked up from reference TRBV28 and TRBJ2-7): DVKVTQSSRYLVKRTGEKVFLECVQDMDHENMFWYRQDPGLGLRLIYFSYDVKMKEKGDIPEGYSVSREKKERFSLILESASTNQTSMYLCASSFEGLAYEQYFGPGTRLTVT.

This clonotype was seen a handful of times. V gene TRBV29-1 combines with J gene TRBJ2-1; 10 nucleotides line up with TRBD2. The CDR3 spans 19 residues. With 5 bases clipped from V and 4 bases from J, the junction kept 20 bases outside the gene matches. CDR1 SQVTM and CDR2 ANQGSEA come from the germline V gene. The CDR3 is CSVIPPTPTSGAGYNEQFF. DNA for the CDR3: TGCAGCGTTATTCCCCCAACTCCAACTAGCGGGGCAGGTTACAATGAGCAGTTCTTC.

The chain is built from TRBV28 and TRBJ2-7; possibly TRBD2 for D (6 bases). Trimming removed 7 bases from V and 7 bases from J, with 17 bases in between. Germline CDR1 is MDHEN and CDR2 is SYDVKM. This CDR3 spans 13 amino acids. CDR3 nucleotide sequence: TGTGCCAGCACCGATACTAGCAGGAGGGAGCAGTACTTC. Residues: CASTDTSRREQYF.

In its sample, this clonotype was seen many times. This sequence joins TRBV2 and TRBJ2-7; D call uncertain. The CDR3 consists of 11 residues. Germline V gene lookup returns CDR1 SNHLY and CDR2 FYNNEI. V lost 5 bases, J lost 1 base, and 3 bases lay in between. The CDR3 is CASSQSYEQYF. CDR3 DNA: TGTGCCAGCAGTCAATCCTACGAGCAGTACTTC.

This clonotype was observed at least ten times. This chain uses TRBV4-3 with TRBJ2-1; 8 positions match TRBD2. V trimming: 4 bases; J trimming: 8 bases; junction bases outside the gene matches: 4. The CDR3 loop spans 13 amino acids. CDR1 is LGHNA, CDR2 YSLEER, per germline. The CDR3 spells CASSLAGGYEQFF. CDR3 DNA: TGCGCCAGCAGCCTGGCGGGAGGCTATGAGCAGTTCTTC.

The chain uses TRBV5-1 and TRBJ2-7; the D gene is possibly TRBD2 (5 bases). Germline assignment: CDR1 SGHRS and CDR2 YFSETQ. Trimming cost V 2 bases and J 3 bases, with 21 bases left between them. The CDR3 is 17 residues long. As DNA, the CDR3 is TGCGCCAGCAGCTTAGGTCCCTCCAGCGGCCTGAACTACGAGCAGTACTTC. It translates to CASSLGPSSGLNYEQYF.

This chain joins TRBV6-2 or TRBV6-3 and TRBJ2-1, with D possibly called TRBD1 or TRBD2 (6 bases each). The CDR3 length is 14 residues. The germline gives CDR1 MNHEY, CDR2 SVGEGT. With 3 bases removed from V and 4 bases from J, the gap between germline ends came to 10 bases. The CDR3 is CASSYTGAYNEQFF. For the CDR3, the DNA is TGTGCCAGCAGTTATACGGGGGCATACAATGAGCAGTTCTTC.

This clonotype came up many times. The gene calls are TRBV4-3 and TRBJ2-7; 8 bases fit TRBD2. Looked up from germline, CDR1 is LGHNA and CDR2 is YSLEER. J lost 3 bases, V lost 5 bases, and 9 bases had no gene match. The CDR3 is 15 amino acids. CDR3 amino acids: CASSVGSGVLYEQYF. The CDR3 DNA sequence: TGCGCCAGCAGCGTCGGTAGCGGGGTGCTCTACGAGCAGTACTTC.

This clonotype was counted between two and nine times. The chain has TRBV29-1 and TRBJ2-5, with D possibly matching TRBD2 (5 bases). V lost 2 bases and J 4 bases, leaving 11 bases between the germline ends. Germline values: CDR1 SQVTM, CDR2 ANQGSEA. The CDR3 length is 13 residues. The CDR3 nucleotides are TGCAGCGTTGAACGCCTAGCTGGAGAGACCCAGTACTTC. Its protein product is CSVERLAGETQYF.

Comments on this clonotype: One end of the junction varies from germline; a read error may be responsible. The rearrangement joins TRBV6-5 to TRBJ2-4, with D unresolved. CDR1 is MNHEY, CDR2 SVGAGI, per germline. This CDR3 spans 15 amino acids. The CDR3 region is CACSYSAAGKNIQYF. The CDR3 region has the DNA TGTGCCTGCAGTTACTCAGCTGCAGGCAAAAACATTCAGTACTTC.

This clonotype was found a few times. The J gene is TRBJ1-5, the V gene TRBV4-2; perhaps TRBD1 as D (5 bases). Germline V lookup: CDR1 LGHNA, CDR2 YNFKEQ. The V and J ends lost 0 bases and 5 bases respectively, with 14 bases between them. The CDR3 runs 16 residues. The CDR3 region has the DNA TGTGCCAGCAGCCAAGAAGACAGCCTCAGGCATCAGCCCCAGCATTTT. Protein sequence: CASSQEDSLRHQPQHF.

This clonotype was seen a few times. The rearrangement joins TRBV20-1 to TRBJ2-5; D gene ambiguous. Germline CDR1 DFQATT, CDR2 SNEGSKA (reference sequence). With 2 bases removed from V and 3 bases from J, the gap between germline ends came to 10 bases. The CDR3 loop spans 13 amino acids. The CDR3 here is CSARKRAEETQYF. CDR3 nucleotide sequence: TGCAGTGCTAGAAAAAGGGCGGAAGAGACCCAGTACTTC.

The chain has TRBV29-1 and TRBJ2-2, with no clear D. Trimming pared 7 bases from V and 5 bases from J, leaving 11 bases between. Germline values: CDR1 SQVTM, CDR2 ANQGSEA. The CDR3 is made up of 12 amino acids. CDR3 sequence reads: CSAVGITGELFF. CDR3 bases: TGCAGCGCGGTTGGGATTACCGGGGAGCTGTTTTTT.

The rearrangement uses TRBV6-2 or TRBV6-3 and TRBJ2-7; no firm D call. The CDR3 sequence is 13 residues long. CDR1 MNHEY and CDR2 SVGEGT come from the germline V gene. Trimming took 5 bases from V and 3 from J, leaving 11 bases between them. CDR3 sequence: CASSTAGGYEQYF. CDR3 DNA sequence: TGTGCCAGCAGTACCGCCGGCGGCTACGAGCAGTACTTC.

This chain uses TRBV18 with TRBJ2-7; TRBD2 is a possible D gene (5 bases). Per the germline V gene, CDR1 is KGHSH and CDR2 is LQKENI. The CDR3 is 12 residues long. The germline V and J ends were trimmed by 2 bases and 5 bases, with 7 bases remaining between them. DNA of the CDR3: TGTGCCAGCTCACCAAGAGCGGACGAGCAGTACTTC. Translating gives CASSPRADEQYF.

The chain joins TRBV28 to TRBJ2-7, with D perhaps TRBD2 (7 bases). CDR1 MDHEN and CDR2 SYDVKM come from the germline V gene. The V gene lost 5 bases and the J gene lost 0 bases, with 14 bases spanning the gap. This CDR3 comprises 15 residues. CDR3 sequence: CASSPGGPPSYEQYF. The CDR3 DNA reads TGTGCCAGCAGTCCCGGGGGGCCTCCCTCCTACGAGCAGTACTTC.

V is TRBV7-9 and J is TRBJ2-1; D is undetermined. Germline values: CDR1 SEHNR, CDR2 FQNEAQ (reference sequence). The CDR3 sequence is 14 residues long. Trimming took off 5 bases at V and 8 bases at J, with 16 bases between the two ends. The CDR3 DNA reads TGTGCCAGCAGCGCCGCACTTTCTCCCCATGAGCAGTTCTTC. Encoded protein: CASSAALSPHEQFF.

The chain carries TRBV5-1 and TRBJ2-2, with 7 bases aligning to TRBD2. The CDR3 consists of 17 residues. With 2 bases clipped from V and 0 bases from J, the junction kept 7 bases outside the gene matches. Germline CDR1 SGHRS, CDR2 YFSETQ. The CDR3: CASSLPRGKSNTGELFF. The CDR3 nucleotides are TGCGCCAGCAGCTTACCGCGGGGGAAGTCGAACACCGGGGAGCTGTTTTTT.

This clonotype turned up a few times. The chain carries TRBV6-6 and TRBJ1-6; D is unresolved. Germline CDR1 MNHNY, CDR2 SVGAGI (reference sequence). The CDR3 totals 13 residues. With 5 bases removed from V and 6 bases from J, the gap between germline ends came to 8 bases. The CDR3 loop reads CASSIEFNSPLHF. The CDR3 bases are TGTGCCAGCAGTATAGAGTTTAATTCACCCCTCCACTTT.